These 16 T cell receptor beta chains were all obtained from the same sample, sequenced in a study of T cells in localized non-small cell lung cancer. Libraries were prepared by immunoSEQ multiplex PCR; TCRdb keeps only in-frame clonotypes and omits some of them. The table records approximately 72,000 clones, about four fifths of them present only once. The sample was peripheral blood, taken before any cancer treatment. The receptors were gathered from a female donor older than 55 with stage I lung adenocarcinoma.

The chain is built from TRBV15 and TRBJ2-7, with a weak D call TRBD1 (7 bases). The ends were cut back, 0 bases at V and 1 base at J, with 19 bases in the middle. The germline gives CDR1 LNHNV, CDR2 YYDKDF (reference sequence). This CDR3 spans 18 amino acids. The CDR3, as DNA: TGTGCCACCAGCAGAGATCGTGGAGGGGGCTCCAGTTCCTACGAGCAGTACTTC. Encoded protein: CATSRDRGGGSSSYEQYF.

The chain recombines TRBV15 with TRBJ1-5, with a possible D match to TRBD1 (6 bases). V gave up 0 bases and J gave up 2 bases, with 11 bases separating them. This CDR3 is 16 amino acids long. CDR1 and CDR2 from the germline V gene are LNHNV and YYDKDF (reference sequence). The CDR3 nucleotides read TGTGCCACCAGCAGAGAACAGGGAGGGGGCAATCAGCCCCAGCATTTT. Amino acid sequence: CATSREQGGGNQPQHF.

The chain carries TRBV11-3 and TRBJ2-2; 7 positions match TRBD1. Germline trimming cut 4 bases from V and 1 base from J; bases unmatched to any gene: 9. This CDR3 is 17 amino acids long. Germline assignment: CDR1 SGHNT and CDR2 YENEEA. The CDR3 DNA is TGTGCCAGCAGCTCGGGACAGTTCCATGAGAACACCGGGGAGCTGTTTTTT. It codes for CASSSGQFHENTGELFF.

The chain carries TRBV14 and TRBJ1-2; D might be TRBD1 (6 bases). Trimming left V 4 bases short and J 6 bases short, with 15 bases between. Germline CDR1 SGHDN, CDR2 FVKESK. The CDR3 length is 14 residues. The CDR3 reads CASSLGTFRDGYTF. The CDR3 DNA follows: TGTGCCAGCAGCCTCGGGACATTCCGGGATGGCTACACCTTC.

The chain joins TRBV5-4 to TRBJ2-3, with D uncertain. CDR1 is SGHNT and CDR2 is YYREEE in the germline V gene (reference sequence). Trimming removed 4 bases from V and 6 bases from J, with 15 bases in between. CDR3 length equals 14 residues. CDR3 nucleotide sequence: TGTGCCAGCAGCCCCTCAGGTAGTTCGGATACGCAGTATTTT. It is translated as CASSPSGSSDTQYF.

This clone was detected a few times. This chain links TRBV7-3 with TRBJ2-1; tentatively, D is TRBD1 (6 bases). Trimming stripped 5 bases from V and 5 bases from J, with 13 bases between. CDR1 and CDR2 (germline): SGHTA, FQGTGA. The CDR3 sequence is 14 residues long. The CDR3 region is CASSPQGLNNEQFF. The CDR3 DNA reads TGTGCCAGCAGCCCCCAGGGGTTGAACAATGAGCAGTTCTTC.

The genes are TRBV19 and TRBJ1-1, with D possibly matching TRBD1 (6 bases). V was cut by 4 bases and J by 6 bases, with 15 bases left in between. Per germline, CDR1 LNHDA and CDR2 SQIVND (reference sequence). CDR3 length equals 14 residues. The DNA of the CDR3 is TGTGCCAGTAGTAAGGCTAGGACAGCCTCTGAAGCTTTCTTT. It translates to CASSKARTASEAFF. The whole variable domain, remainder taken from reference TRBV19 and TRBJ1-1, is DGGITQSPKYLFRKEGQNVTLSCEQNLNHDAMYWYRQDPGQGLRLIYYSQIVNDFQKGDIAEGYSVSREKKESFPLTVTSAQKNPTAFYLCASSKARTASEAFFGQGTRLTVV.

The V call is TRBV5-1, the J call TRBJ2-3; TRBD2 matches at 9 bases. Germline V CDR1 and CDR2: SGHRS, YFSETQ. Losses at the gene ends were 2 bases for V and 3 bases for J; bases not matched to a gene: 4. The CDR3 contains 15 residues. The CDR3 loop reads CASSLDSGRTDTQYF. CDR3 DNA sequence: TGCGCCAGCAGCTTAGATAGCGGGAGAACAGATACGCAGTATTTT.

The chain links TRBV29-1 to TRBJ1-1; tentatively, D is TRBD1 (6 bases). V lost 1 base to trimming and J lost 5 bases, with 14 bases between them. There are 14 residues in the CDR3. In germline, CDR1 is SQVTM, CDR2 ANQGSEA. CDR3 DNA sequence: TGCAGCGTTGAAGTTGGGCAGGGGAGGACTGAAGCTTTCTTT. It specifies CSVEVGQGRTEAFF.

This sequence joins TRBV6-5 and TRBJ2-2; tentative D call: TRBD1 (6 bases). The germline V gene has CDR1 MNHEY and CDR2 SVGAGI. The V end lost 6 bases, the J end lost 3 bases, and 11 bases lay between the germline ends. The CDR3 has 14 residues. The CDR3 sequence: CASSQQGYTGELFF. The CDR3 DNA follows: TGTGCCAGCAGCCAACAGGGATACACCGGGGAGCTGTTTTTT.

The V call is TRBV12-5, the J call TRBJ2-1; D is unresolved. V lost 1 base, J lost 1 base, and 5 bases lay in between. This CDR3 comprises 14 residues. Germline CDR1 LGHNT, CDR2 FRNRAP. The CDR3 region is CASGLGGSYNEQFF. CDR3 coding DNA: TGTGCTAGTGGTTTGGGGGGATCCTACAATGAGCAGTTCTTC.

The CDR3 DNA reads TGCGCCAGCAGTAGCGGGAGTACTAATGAGCAGTTCTTC. This encodes CASSSGSTNEQFF. The chain combines TRBV10-2 with TRBJ2-1, with 8 bases that match TRBD2. Germline CDR1 WSHSY, CDR2 SAAADI. This CDR3 spans 13 amino acids. Trimming took 5 bases from V and 7 from J; bases not matched to a gene: 4.

This chain links TRBV10-1 with TRBJ2-3; the match to TRBD2 covers 7 bases. This CDR3 region has 13 residues. J was trimmed by 4 bases and V by 8 bases; bases with no gene match: 6. Germline V gives CDR1 WNHNN, CDR2 SYGVQD (reference sequence). Here the CDR3 reads CASSAGESDTQYF. CDR3 DNA: TGCGCCAGCTCCGCGGGGGAGTCAGATACGCAGTATTTT.

The chain couples TRBV19 to TRBJ2-3; D may be TRBD1 (5 bases). V dropped 3 bases and J dropped 2 bases, with 18 bases sitting between them. CDR1 LNHDA and CDR2 SQIVND come from the germline V gene (reference sequence). The CDR3 has 17 residues. The CDR3 sequence is CASSMRFQGIATDTQYF. CDR3 coding DNA: TGTGCCAGTAGTATGAGGTTTCAGGGTATAGCCACAGATACGCAGTATTTT.

The J gene is TRBJ1-1, the V gene TRBV5-4; possible D gene TRBD1, 5 bases. CDR3 length: 14 residues. CDR1 is SGHNT, CDR2 YYREEE, per germline (reference sequence). Trimming shortened V by 7 bases and J by 4 bases, and 17 bases separated the two germline ends. CDR3 sequence: CASLPQGIVTEAFF. CDR3 bases: TGTGCCAGCCTTCCGCAGGGTATCGTCACTGAAGCTTTCTTT. The entire variable domain, with the rest obtained from reference TRBV5-4 and TRBJ1-1, is as follows: ETGVTQSPTHLIKTRGQQVTLRCSSQSGHNTVSWYQQALGQGPQFIFQYYREEENGRGNFPPRFSGLQFPNYSSELNVNALELDDSALYLCASLPQGIVTEAFFGQGTRLTVV.

The chain uses TRBV11-2 and TRBJ1-3; no clear D. This CDR3 spans 14 amino acids. V lost 5 bases and J 0 bases, leaving 8 bases between the germline ends. The germline V gene encodes CDR1 SGHAT and CDR2 FQNNGV. CDR3 DNA: TGTGCCAGCAGCCTTGGACCCTCTGGAAACACCATATATTTT. Translation gives CASSLGPSGNTIYF.